This TCR beta chain comes out of a study of blood T cell repertoires in COVID-19. Study-level background: Italy, Spain and the United States were the sources of the convalescent and acute COVID-19 samples. The analysed material was cDNA or gDNA that came from T cells, B-cell-depleted T cells, or PBMCs.

Trimming took 4 bases from V and 6 from J; bases not matched to a gene: 11. Germline V CDR1 and CDR2: SGHTA, FQGTGA. The CDR3 sequence is 17 residues long. This clone was picked up one time. In Cohort 3, a recovered donor had either two negative PCRs, clearance, or symptom resolution. Under the authors' procedure: Reference gene primer amplification gave estimated nucleated cell counts. The data were produced by immunoSEQ multiplex PCR, yet TCRdb's version contains in-frame clones alone and is incomplete. V and J calls and clone size are those listed in that table; D and trimming were worked out from the DNA. The table has 110,000 to 150,000 clones, around 86% seen once.

J is TRBJ2-5 and V is TRBV7-3; the match to TRBD2 covers 13 bases. The clonotype comes from a man aged 50-59 years who had recovered from COVID-19. The sequenced material came from PBMCs or T cells enriched from blood (not recorded which). The CDR3 DNA is TGTGCCAGCAGCTCCCAACCCGGACTAGCGGGAGTGCAGACCCAGTACTTC. Translated, it gives CASSSQPGLAGVQTQYF. Filled out from reference TRBV7-3 and TRBJ2-5, the complete variable domain reads GAGVSQTPSNKVTEKGKYVELRCDPISGHTALYWYRQSLGQGPEFLIYFQGTGAADDSGLPNDRFFAVRPEGSVSTLKIQRTERGDSAVYLCASSSQPGLAGVQTQYFGPGTRLLVL.